This T cell receptor (beta chain) was found in a study of T cell repertoires in cytomegalovirus infection. Each CDR3 protein gets one entry after TCRdb re-called the reads with MiXCR. Of roughly 600,000 distinct CDR3 sequences in the sample, approximately 24% were seen once. This clonotype was counted between two and nine times. The material sequenced was CD8+ T cells from PBMCs. This clonotype originated in a human donor in good health (CMV status not recorded). Some clones in this sample may be carry-over from other donors' samples.

In DNA form, the CDR3 reads TGCAGCGTTACCCCACAGGGATCCGAGCAGTACTTC. The encoded protein is CSVTPQGSEQYF. This chain uses TRBV29-1 with TRBJ2-7; D possibly corresponds to TRBD1 (6 bases). The germline CDR1 and CDR2 sequences are SQVTM and ANQGSEA. V lost 5 bases, J lost 6 bases, and 14 bases lay in between. The CDR3 covers 12 residues.